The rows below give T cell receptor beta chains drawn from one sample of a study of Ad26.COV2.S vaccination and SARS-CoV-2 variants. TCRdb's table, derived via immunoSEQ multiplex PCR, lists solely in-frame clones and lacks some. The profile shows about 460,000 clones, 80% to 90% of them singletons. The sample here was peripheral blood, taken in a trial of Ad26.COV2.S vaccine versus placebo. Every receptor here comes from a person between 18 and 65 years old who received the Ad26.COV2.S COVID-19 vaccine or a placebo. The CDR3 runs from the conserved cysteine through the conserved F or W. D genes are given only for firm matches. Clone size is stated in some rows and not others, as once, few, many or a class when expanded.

DNA: TGTGCCAGCAGCCTAGGACAGGGAACGAACACTGAAGCTTTCTTT
CDR3: CASSLGQGTNTEAFF
size: -
D: TRBD1
J: TRBJ1-1
V: TRBV7-2

DNA: TGCGCCAGCAGGGGGACAGGGCTGGCCGAGCAGTACTTC
CDR3: CASRGTGLAEQYF
size: -
D: TRBD1
J: TRBJ2-7
V: TRBV5-1

DNA: TGTGCCAGCAGCCAAGGTGGGGACGAGCAGTACTTC
CDR3: CASSQGGDEQYF
size: -
D: -
J: TRBJ2-7
V: TRBV4-2

DNA: TGTGCCAGCAGTTTATGGGGTGTTGATAATTCACCCCTCCACTTT
CDR3: CASSLWGVDNSPLHF
size: few
D: -
J: TRBJ1-6
V: TRBV27

DNA: TGTGCCAGCAGCAAGGGACTAAACGACTTGAGCAATCAGCCCCAGCATTTT
CDR3: CASSKGLNDLSNQPQHF
size: once
D: -
J: TRBJ1-5
V: TRBV21-1

DNA: TGTGCCAGCAGTTCTAGCAGGGGTGGATATGGCTACACCTTC
CDR3: CASSSSRGGYGYTF
size: -
D: -
J: TRBJ1-2
V: TRBV6-5

DNA: TGTGCCAGCAGAGGGGACAGTTTTGGCTACACCTTC
CDR3: CASRGDSFGYTF
size: -
D: TRBD1
J: TRBJ1-2
V: TRBV12-3/TRBV12-4

DNA: TGCGCCAGCAGCCATGAAACGTCGGGGACAGCGGGTTCCGCTTTCTTT
CDR3: CASSHETSGTAGSAFF
size: -
D: TRBD1
J: TRBJ1-1
V: TRBV4-1

DNA: TGTGCCAGTATGTCCGCGGGAGGGGAGACCCAGTACTTC
CDR3: CASMSAGGETQYF
size: -
D: TRBD2
J: TRBJ2-5
V: TRBV6-5

DNA: TGTGCCAGCAGCTTAGAGGGGGTTTCAGACTGCCCTAACTATGGCTACACCTTC
CDR3: CASSLEGVSDCPNYGYTF
size: -
D: -
J: TRBJ1-2
V: TRBV11-3

DNA: TGTGCCAGCAGCTTGGCCGTGGGGTCCGGGGAGCTGTTTTTT
CDR3: CASSLAVGSGELFF
size: -
D: -
J: TRBJ2-2
V: TRBV5-6

DNA: TGTGCCAGTAGTATGTTCGGGACAGTCTCTGGCTACACCTTC
CDR3: CASSMFGTVSGYTF
size: once
D: TRBD1
J: TRBJ1-2
V: TRBV19

DNA: TGTGCCAGTAGTATCCGAGGACTAGCGGGTCTTCGCCCCCCCTACGAGCAGTACTTC
CDR3: CASSIRGLAGLRPPYEQYF
size: -
D: TRBD2
J: TRBJ2-7
V: TRBV19

DNA: TGTGCCTGGACCCCAGGACAGGGGGCGGGACAGCCCCAGCATTTT
CDR3: CAWTPGQGAGQPQHF
size: once
D: TRBD1
J: TRBJ1-5
V: TRBV30

DNA: TGTGCCAGCAGCCTACAGGGAGATTGGGGCTATGGCTACACCTTC
CDR3: CASSLQGDWGYGYTF
size: -
D: -
J: TRBJ1-2
V: TRBV4-2

DNA: TGTGCCAGCAGTGAACATGCACAGGGCGATATGAACACTGAAGCTTTCTTT
CDR3: CASSEHAQGDMNTEAFF
size: -
D: -
J: TRBJ1-1
V: TRBV2

DNA: TGTGCCAGCAGGTTCCCTGGTTCCTATAATTCACCCCTCCACTTT
CDR3: CASRFPGSYNSPLHF
size: -
D: -
J: TRBJ1-6
V: TRBV28

DNA: TGTGCCACGAGGGAGAGCGGGAGAGGCCGAGAGACCCAGTACTTC
CDR3: CATRESGRGRETQYF
size: -
D: TRBD2
J: TRBJ2-5
V: TRBV19

DNA: TGTGCCAGCAGCATCCGAGAAAAACTGTTTTTT
CDR3: CASSIREKLFF
size: -
D: -
J: TRBJ1-4
V: TRBV7-9

DNA: TGTGCCAGCAGATCCCGTTGGGTGGAGACCCAGTACTTC
CDR3: CASRSRWVETQYF
size: -
D: -
J: TRBJ2-5
V: TRBV13

DNA: TGTGCCAGCAGCTTAGTTGGGGGTGAGGTCACTGAAGCTTTCTTT
CDR3: CASSLVGGEVTEAFF
size: -
D: -
J: TRBJ1-1
V: TRBV7-2

DNA: TGTGCCAGCAGTTCCCCAGCCGGCCAGGGTGGGGGCTACACCTTC
CDR3: CASSSPAGQGGGYTF
size: -
D: -
J: TRBJ1-2
V: TRBV28

DNA: TGTGCCAGCAGTTTAGATCGGCGGAACCGAGATACGCAGTATTTT
CDR3: CASSLDRRNRDTQYF
size: -
D: -
J: TRBJ2-3
V: TRBV27

DNA: TGTGCCACCACCTTATTCAATGAGCAGTTCTTC
CDR3: CATTLFNEQFF
size: -
D: -
J: TRBJ2-1
V: TRBV6-5

DNA: TGTGCCAGCAGTTTTTCGGGGCAGGTGAATGGCTACACCTTC
CDR3: CASSFSGQVNGYTF
size: -
D: -
J: TRBJ1-2
V: TRBV27

DNA: TGTGCCAGCAGCTTAAATCCAGGAGCGAACACTGAAGCTTTCTTT
CDR3: CASSLNPGANTEAFF
size: -
D: -
J: TRBJ1-1
V: TRBV7-2

DNA: TGTGCCAGCTCACCAGGGGCAACCACTGAAGCTTTCTTT
CDR3: CASSPGATTEAFF
size: -
D: -
J: TRBJ1-1
V: TRBV18

DNA: TGTGCCAGCAGCAGATCAGCCCTCAGGGGCTATGGCTACACCTTC
CDR3: CASSRSALRGYGYTF
size: -
D: -
J: TRBJ1-2
V: TRBV6-5

DNA: TGTGCCAGTAGTATAGTCGGGGGGGCAGATACTGAAGCTTTCTTT
CDR3: CASSIVGGADTEAFF
size: -
D: -
J: TRBJ1-1
V: TRBV19

DNA: TGTGCCAGCAGTTACTCGAACCAGCAGTACTTC
CDR3: CASSYSNQQYF
size: -
D: -
J: TRBJ2-7
V: TRBV6-5

DNA: TGTGCCAGCAGAAGGGACAGGGACAATTCACCCCTCCACTTT
CDR3: CASRRDRDNSPLHF
size: -
D: TRBD1
J: TRBJ1-6
V: TRBV6-5

DNA: TGTGCCAGCATAAGGACGGAATACAATGAGCAGTTCTTC
CDR3: CASIRTEYNEQFF
size: once
D: -
J: TRBJ2-1
V: TRBV6-5

DNA: TGTGCCAGTGGGACGGGGAGCTCCTACGAGCAGTACTTC
CDR3: CASGTGSSYEQYF
size: -
D: -
J: TRBJ2-7
V: TRBV28

DNA: TGCGCCAGCAGCTTGGGCGGGCCCGGGGAGCTGTTTTTT
CDR3: CASSLGGPGELFF
size: -
D: -
J: TRBJ2-2
V: TRBV5-1

DNA: TGTGCCAGCATCCCATCGTCCGGAAATAATTCACCCCTCCACTTT
CDR3: CASIPSSGNNSPLHF
size: -
D: -
J: TRBJ1-6
V: TRBV28

DNA: TGCAGTGCTAGAGCCCTCGGAGGTCAGTACTTC
CDR3: CSARALGGQYF
size: -
D: -
J: TRBJ2-7
V: TRBV20-1

DNA: TGTGCCAGACCCCCGAAACGGGAGGGCCTCGGGACCCAGTACTTC
CDR3: CARPPKREGLGTQYF
size: once
D: TRBD2
J: TRBJ2-5
V: TRBV27

DNA: TGTGCCAGCAGCCAGGGACAGGGGGCGTTGGGGGAGCTGTTTTTT
CDR3: CASSQGQGALGELFF
size: -
D: TRBD1
J: TRBJ2-2
V: TRBV13

DNA: TGTGCCAGTAGTATACAGGGACACTCAACTAATGAAAAACTGTTTTTT
CDR3: CASSIQGHSTNEKLFF
size: -
D: -
J: TRBJ1-4
V: TRBV19

DNA: TGTGCCTTCAAGGGTGGGGCGGCCCATCAGCCCCAGCATTTT
CDR3: CAFKGGAAHQPQHF
size: -
D: -
J: TRBJ1-5
V: TRBV30

DNA: TGTGCCAGCAGTGAAGTGCGGCGGGAGGGCCCAGATGAGCAGTTCTTC
CDR3: CASSEVRREGPDEQFF
size: -
D: TRBD2
J: TRBJ2-1
V: TRBV2

DNA: TGTGCCAGCTCACAGGGCGATGGGCAGGGAGTCCGAAAACTGTTTTTT
CDR3: CASSQGDGQGVRKLFF
size: -
D: -
J: TRBJ1-4
V: TRBV18

DNA: TGTGCCAGCAGCATCATCCACCAGGGGAAAGAGACCCAGTACTTC
CDR3: CASSIIHQGKETQYF
size: once
D: -
J: TRBJ2-5
V: TRBV7-9

DNA: TGTGCCAGCAGCCCGAACGCCGGAGGGGATACGCAGTATTTT
CDR3: CASSPNAGGDTQYF
size: -
D: -
J: TRBJ2-3
V: TRBV7-9

DNA: TGTGCCAGCAGTCCTAGCGGGAACTCCTACAATGAGCAGTTCTTC
CDR3: CASSPSGNSYNEQFF
size: -
D: TRBD2
J: TRBJ2-1
V: TRBV27

DNA: TGTGCCAGCTCACCTGGACAGGGTGGGAACACTGAAGCTTTCTTT
CDR3: CASSPGQGGNTEAFF
size: -
D: TRBD1
J: TRBJ1-1
V: TRBV18

DNA: TGCAGCGTCCACGGACGGGCTAATGGGGTCACTGAAGCTTTCTTT
CDR3: CSVHGRANGVTEAFF
size: -
D: -
J: TRBJ1-1
V: TRBV29-1

DNA: TGTGCCAGCAGTCCACAGGCGACAAGCTATGGCTACACCTTC
CDR3: CASSPQATSYGYTF
size: -
D: -
J: TRBJ1-2
V: TRBV28

DNA: TGTGCCAGTAGTAAGGGCCTAAATTACGAGCAGTACTTC
CDR3: CASSKGLNYEQYF
size: -
D: -
J: TRBJ2-7
V: TRBV19

DNA: TGTGCCAGCAGCCTCACAGGGGTAAATTCACCCCTCCACTTT
CDR3: CASSLTGVNSPLHF
size: -
D: TRBD1
J: TRBJ1-6
V: TRBV7-9

DNA: TGTGCCTGGAGTGTGGCGACTAGCGGGGCTTACTCTGGGGCCAACGTCCTGACTTTC
CDR3: CAWSVATSGAYSGANVLTF
size: -
D: TRBD2
J: TRBJ2-6
V: TRBV30

DNA: TGTGCCAGCAGTTCGCAGGGAGATGAGCAGTTCTTC
CDR3: CASSSQGDEQFF
size: -
D: -
J: TRBJ2-1
V: TRBV6-5

DNA: TGTGCCACGGACAGGGGGCAGGAAAAACTGTTTTTT
CDR3: CATDRGQEKLFF
size: -
D: TRBD1
J: TRBJ1-4
V: TRBV7-9

DNA: TGTGCCAGCAGCCCGACCCCACAGGGGCCCTACACCTTC
CDR3: CASSPTPQGPYTF
size: -
D: TRBD1
J: TRBJ1-2
V: TRBV6-6

DNA: TGTGCCAGCAGCGACTCGCAAGAACAGGGGGCCCAAGAGACCCAGTACTTC
CDR3: CASSDSQEQGAQETQYF
size: -
D: TRBD1
J: TRBJ2-5
V: TRBV9